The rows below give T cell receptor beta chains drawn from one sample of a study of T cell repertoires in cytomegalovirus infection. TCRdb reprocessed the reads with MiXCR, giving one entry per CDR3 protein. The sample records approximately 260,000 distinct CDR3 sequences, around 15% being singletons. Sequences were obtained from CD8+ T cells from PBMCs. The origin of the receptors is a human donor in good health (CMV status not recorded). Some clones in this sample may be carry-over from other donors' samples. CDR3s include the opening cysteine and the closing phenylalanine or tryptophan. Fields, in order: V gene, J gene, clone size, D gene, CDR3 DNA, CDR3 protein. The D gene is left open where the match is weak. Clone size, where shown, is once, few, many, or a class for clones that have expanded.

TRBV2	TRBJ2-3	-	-	TGTGCCAGCAGTGAAGACCTTTCGGGTACAGATATGCAGTATTTT	CASSEDLSGTDMQYF
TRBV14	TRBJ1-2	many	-	TGTGCCAGCAGCCAAGATGCAGGGCCCATGGCTCGAGTTAACTATGGCTACACCTTC	CASSQDAGPMARVNYGYTF
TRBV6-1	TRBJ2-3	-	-	TGTGCCAGCACCCATCAGTGGACTCCAGATACGCAGTATTTT	CASTHQWTPDTQYF
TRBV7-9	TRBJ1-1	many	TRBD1	TGTGCCAGCAGCTTGATCCAGGGGGCGCCGGACACTGAAGCTTTCTTT	CASSLIQGAPDTEAFF
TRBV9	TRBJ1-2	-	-	TGTGCCAGCGGTGGGAGGGGACGCTCCGGCGCCTATGGCTACACCTTC	CASGGRGRSGAYGYTF
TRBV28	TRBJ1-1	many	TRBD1	TGTGCCAGCAGGGGGACAGGGGCAACAAGTTCTTTCTTT	CASRGTGATSSFF
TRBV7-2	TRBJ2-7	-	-	TGTGCCAGCAGCAACGCCTACGAGCAGTACTTC	CASSNAYEQYF
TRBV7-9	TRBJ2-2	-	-	TGTGCCAGCGCTACGGCGGCCACCGGGGAGCTGTTTTTT	CASATAATGELFF
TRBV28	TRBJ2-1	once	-	TGTGCCAGCAGTGCTCGAGGGGTCGTCTACAATGAGCAGTTCTTC	CASSARGVVYNEQFF
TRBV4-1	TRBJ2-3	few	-	TGCGCCAGCAGCCAAGATCAGAATAGGGCAGATACGCAGTATTTT	CASSQDQNRADTQYF
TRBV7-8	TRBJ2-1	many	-	TGTGCCAGCAGCTTAGTGAGCCATGAGCAGTTCTTC	CASSLVSHEQFF
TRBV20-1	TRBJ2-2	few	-	TGCAGTGCGCCCGAGAACACCGGGGAGCTGTTTTTT	CSAPENTGELFF
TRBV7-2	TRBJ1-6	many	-	TGTGCCAGCAGCTACATAGTAAATAATTCACCCCTCCACTTT	CASSYIVNNSPLHF
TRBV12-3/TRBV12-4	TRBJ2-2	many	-	TGTGCCAGCAGTGACCAGGGAGGAGCGAACACCGGGGAGCTGTTTTTT	CASSDQGGANTGELFF
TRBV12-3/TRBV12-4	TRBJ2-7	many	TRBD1	TGTGCCAGCAGTTTGGGACAGGCGGAGCAGTACTTC	CASSLGQAEQYF
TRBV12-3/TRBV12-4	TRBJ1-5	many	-	TGTGCCAGCAGTTGGGGCCCTGATCAGCCCCAGCATTTT	CASSWGPDQPQHF
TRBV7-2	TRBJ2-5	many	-	TGTGCCAGCAGCATGACAGACCAAGAGACCCAGTACTTC	CASSMTDQETQYF
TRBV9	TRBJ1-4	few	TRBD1	TGTGCCAGCAGCACCACCGGGACAGCTAATGAAAAACTGTTTTTT	CASSTTGTANEKLFF
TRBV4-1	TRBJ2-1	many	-	TGCGCCAGCAGCCAAGGTCTAGGGTACAATGAGCAGTTCTTC	CASSQGLGYNEQFF
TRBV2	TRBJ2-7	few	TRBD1	TGTGCCAGCATCGACAGGGCGGGCGAGCAGTACTTC	CASIDRAGEQYF
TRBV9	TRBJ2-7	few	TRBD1	TGTGCCAGCAGCGTTACGGACAGGGGATACGAGCAGTACTTC	CASSVTDRGYEQYF
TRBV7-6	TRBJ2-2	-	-	TGTGCCAGCAGCTTAGGTGTCGCGAAGACCGGGGAGCTGTTTTTT	CASSLGVAKTGELFF
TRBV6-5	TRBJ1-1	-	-	TGTGCCAGCAGTTACGACCCAACCTCGGGCGACACTGAAGCTTTCTTT	CASSYDPTSGDTEAFF
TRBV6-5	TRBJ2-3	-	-	TGTGCCAGCAGTTGGCTTAACACAGATACGCAGTATTTT	CASSWLNTDTQYF
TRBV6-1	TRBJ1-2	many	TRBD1	TGTGCCAGCAGTCGTTACAGGGGTAGTGATGGCTACACCTTC	CASSRYRGSDGYTF
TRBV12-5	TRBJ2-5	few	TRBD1	TGTGCTAGTGGCCCGGGACAGGGGTTCCAAGAGACCCAGTACTTC	CASGPGQGFQETQYF
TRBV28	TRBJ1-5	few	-	TGTGCCAGCAGTTTCGGATTCCGGGCCCAGCATTTT	CASSFGFRAQHF
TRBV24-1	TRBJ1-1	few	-	TGTGCCACCCAGGACCACGGTCGGGGTCAAGCTTTCTTT	CATQDHGRGQAFF
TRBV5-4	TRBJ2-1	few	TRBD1	TGTGCCAGCCAGGACAGGCCGCACCACAATGAGCAGTTCTTC	CASQDRPHHNEQFF
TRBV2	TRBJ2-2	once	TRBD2	TGTGCCAGCAGTTCGACTAGCGGGGAGAACACCGGGGAGCTGTTTTTT	CASSSTSGENTGELFF
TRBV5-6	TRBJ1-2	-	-	TGTGCCAGCAGCTTGGCCGTCGCGGAATTATATGGCTACACCTTC	CASSLAVAELYGYTF
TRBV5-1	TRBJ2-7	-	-	TGCGCCAGCAGCCTATTGTGGGGGTCCCGTGGGGTCGAATTCAACGAGCAGTACTTC	CASSLLWGSRGVEFNEQYF
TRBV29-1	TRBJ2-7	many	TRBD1	TGCAGCGTTGGGGGACAGTACGAGCAGTACTTC	CSVGGQYEQYF